This T cell receptor (beta chain) was sequenced for a study of Ad26.COV2.S vaccination and SARS-CoV-2 variants. The CDR3 is made up of 11 amino acids. Between the trimmed V and J ends, which lost 3 bases and 9 bases, there was a span of 5 bases. Clones were read by immunoSEQ multiplex PCR, and TCRdb kept only the in-frame ones, dropping some. The sample holds about 390,000 clones, 92% seen once. This sample's treatment: around 19 received Ad26.COV2.S at low or high dose, single or two shots; five or six received placebo; per-sample allocation not given. Day 63 after the first injection of vaccine or placebo was the sampling time. The study's findings and limits: Vaccine and placebo recipients had comparable breadth of non-spike TCRs.

As concerns this clone: Its matching antigen is unknown.

The chain has TRBV12-3 or TRBV12-4 and TRBJ2-2; no clear D gene. Material: peripheral blood, obtained in a trial of Ad26.COV2.S vaccine versus placebo. The TCR was taken from a person between 18 and 65 years old who received the Ad26.COV2.S COVID-19 vaccine or a placebo. CDR3 sequence reads: CASSLVRELFF. The DNA of the CDR3 is TGTGCCAGCAGTTTGGTCCGGGAGCTGTTTTTT.